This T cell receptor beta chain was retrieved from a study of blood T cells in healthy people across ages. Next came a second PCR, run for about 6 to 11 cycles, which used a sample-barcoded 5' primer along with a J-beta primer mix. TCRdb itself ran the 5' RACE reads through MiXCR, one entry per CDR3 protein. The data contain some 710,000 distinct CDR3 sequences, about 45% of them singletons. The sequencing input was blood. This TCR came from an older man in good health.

CDR3 region: CASSLTGRSSYEQYF. CDR3 coding DNA: TGCGCCAGCAGCCTTACAGGGAGGAGCTCCTACGAGCAGTACTTC. V gene TRBV5-1 combines with J gene TRBJ2-7; D is perhaps TRBD1 or TRBD2 (6 bases each). The CDR3 totals 15 residues. Looked up from germline, CDR1 is SGHRS and CDR2 is YFSETQ. Trimming removed 4 bases from V and 0 bases from J, with 14 bases in between.